This paragraph covers one TCR beta chain sequence. Its matching antigen is unknown. J was trimmed by 0 bases and V by 0 bases; bases with no gene match: 7. CDR3 length: 18 residues. CDR1 and CDR2 (germline): SGHDN, FVKESK. This sample was taken from a study of cytomegalovirus exposure and HLA in healthy donors. General study results and limits: Despite most TCR sequences being rare, some public TCRs occurred in many donors.

Donors likely had unrecorded immune exposures despite being nominally healthy when sampled. 13 Jbeta primers and 60 Vbeta primers were used for the PCR. Original processing methods: A later analysis counted approximately 80 million unique TCR beta chains, roughly 11 million shared. TCRdb's table, derived via immunoSEQ multiplex PCR, lists solely in-frame clones and lacks some. V, J and clone size are taken as reported in that table, and D and trimming were inferred from the DNA itself. The sample records about 150,000 clones, roughly 73% being singletons. The sequenced sample was PBMCs. The receptor's source is a man between 18 and 29 years old in good health and CMV-seropositive. The V gene is TRBV14, the J gene TRBJ2-1, with 8 bases aligning to TRBD2. CDR3 DNA sequence: TGTGCCAGCAGCCAAGATAGACTAGCGTCGAGCTCCTACAATGAGCAGTTCTTC. It codes for CASSQDRLASSSYNEQFF.